This TCR beta chain was captured by sequencing in a study of beta chain features in type 1 diabetes. General study points: When VDJ junctions were examined, type 1 diabetes patients showed fewer insertions and more deletions.

One heparinised draw, averaging roughly 0.12 L, was taken per donor. The CDR3 length is 14 residues. CDR1 and CDR2 (germline): MNHNS, SASEGT. After removal of 4 bases from V and 6 bases from J, the junction contained 3 bases not matched to a gene. All of the isolated RNA was reverse transcribed, so expressed TCRB transcripts were sequenced. The repertoire was sequenced with immunoSEQ multiplex PCR; TCRdb's copy has only in-frame clones and lacks some. Here the sample spans 150,000 or so clones, over 8% being singletons. This clone came up a few times. The target antigen is unknown. The V and J genes are TRBV6-1 and TRBJ2-1, with 10 bases that match TRBD1. The sample was central memory CD4+ T cells from blood. This receptor was taken from a woman in her 40s in good health. The CDR3 here is CASSGGDRGNEQFF. CDR3 nucleotides: TGTGCCAGCAGTGGAGGGGACAGGGGCAATGAGCAGTTCTTC.